This T cell receptor beta chain derives from a study of OX40 agonist ivuxolimab in advanced cancers. Study-wide context: Eligibility rules accepted prior anti-PD-1, anti-PD-L1 or anti-CTLA-4 therapy, and 30% to 40% had some. Partial responses were observed in three patients, of whom one had hepatocellular carcinoma and two had cutaneous melanoma.

Assay: immunoSEQ multiplex PCR; the TCRdb copy retains only in-frame clones and omits some. This sample yields approximately 69,000 clones, of which just over 90% are seen a single time; under 0.35% belongs to the top ten. The CDR3 runs to 13 residues. CDR1 and CDR2 (germline): KGHSH, LQKENI. V was pared by 3 bases and J by 3 bases, with 9 bases between. Enrollment shut out patients with autoimmune disease history or systemic immunosuppression. General study findings and limits: Among the nonresponders, some also had low normalized T-cell clonal expansion.

Details on this clone: Its antigen is as yet unknown.

J is TRBJ2-7 and V is TRBV18; D gene unclear. This TCR was sampled from an adult with an advanced solid tumor such as melanoma, head and neck, liver or kidney cancer. The sample here was CD4+ or CD8+ T cells sorted from blood, taken in a trial of the OX40 agonist ivuxolimab. In nucleotides, the CDR3 is TGTGCCAGCTCACCTACTAACATCTACGAGCAGTACTTC. Protein: CASSPTNIYEQYF.